This T cell receptor beta chain is drawn from a study of blood T cell repertoires in COVID-19. Germline V gives CDR1 SNHLY, CDR2 FYNNEI. V lost 3 bases and J 4 bases, leaving 7 bases between the germline ends. There are 13 residues in the CDR3. Assay used: immunoSEQ multiplex PCR; TCRdb lists only in-frame clones, some missing. The table includes 450,000 to 600,000 clones, about nine tenths detected once. Sequenced material: PBMCs or T cells enriched from blood (not recorded which). This TCR came from a woman between 18 and 29 years old who had recovered from COVID-19. V gene TRBV2 combines with J gene TRBJ1-5; the D is unclear. CDR3 sequence reads: CASSDSRNQPQHF. CDR3 DNA: TGTGCCAGCAGTGATTCCAGAAATCAGCCCCAGCATTTT.